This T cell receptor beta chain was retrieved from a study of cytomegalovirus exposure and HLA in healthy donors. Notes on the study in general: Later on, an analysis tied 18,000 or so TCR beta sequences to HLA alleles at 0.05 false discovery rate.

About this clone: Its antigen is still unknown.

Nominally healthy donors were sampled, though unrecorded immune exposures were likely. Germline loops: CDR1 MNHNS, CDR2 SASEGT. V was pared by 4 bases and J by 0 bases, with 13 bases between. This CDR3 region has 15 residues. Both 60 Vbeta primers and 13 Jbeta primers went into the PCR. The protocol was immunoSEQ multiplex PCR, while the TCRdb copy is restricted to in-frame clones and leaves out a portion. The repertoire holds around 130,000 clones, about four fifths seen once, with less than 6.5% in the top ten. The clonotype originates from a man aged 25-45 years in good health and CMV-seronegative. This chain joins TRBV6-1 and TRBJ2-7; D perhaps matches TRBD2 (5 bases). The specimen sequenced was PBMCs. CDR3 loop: CASSVNIGSSYEQYF. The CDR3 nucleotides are TGTGCCAGCAGTGTGAACATAGGGAGCTCCTACGAGCAGTACTTC.